This T cell receptor beta chain is drawn from a study of blood T cell repertoires in COVID-19. Across the study: COVID-19 samples collected from the United States, Italy and Spain covered acute and convalescent phases. The analysed material was cDNA or gDNA that came from T cells, B-cell-depleted T cells, or PBMCs.

Data came from immunoSEQ multiplex PCR; TCRdb stores just in-frame clones and leaves some out. The table has approximately 190,000 clones, 82% seen once; the top ten hold more than 4%. Individuals drawn from around 25 US areas were roughly 18 to 95 years old. In germline, CDR1 is KGHSH, CDR2 LQKENI. Trimming took 2 bases from V and 3 from J, leaving 11 bases between them. The CDR3 covers 14 residues. The TCR sequence derives from a woman aged 55-69 years with acute COVID-19. The specimen was PBMCs or T cells enriched from blood (not recorded which). The gene calls are TRBV18 and TRBJ2-7, with D possibly TRBD2 on 5 matching bases. Written as DNA, the CDR3 is TGTGCCAGCTCACCAACGACGGGAAACTACGAGCAGTACTTC. Its protein is CASSPTTGNYEQYF.